These 18 T cell receptor beta chains were sequenced from one sample in a study of T-cell reconstitution after alpha-beta-depleted transplantation in children. Molecular barcoding with unique molecular identifiers was used for the TCRbeta library. TCRdb called the PCR reads again in MiXCR, with one record for every CDR3 protein. The sample carries roughly 400,000 distinct CDR3 sequences, around 46% recorded once. The sample in question was PBMCs, obtained before TCRalphabeta/CD19-depleted stem cell transplant. The source is a girl aged 2-10 years with aplastic anemia, due to receive a stem cell transplant.

In its sample, this clonotype was seen a few times. The chain joins TRBV5-1 to TRBJ2-1; D perhaps matches TRBD1 (5 bases). The CDR3 has 13 residues. Trimming shortened V by 1 base and J by 8 bases, and 10 bases separated the two germline ends. Per germline, CDR1 SGHRS and CDR2 YFSETQ. The CDR3 protein is CASSLQGLDEQFF. In DNA, the CDR3 is TGCGCCAGCAGCTTGCAGGGTCTGGATGAGCAGTTCTTC.

This clonotype was seen at least ten times. V is TRBV29-1 and J is TRBJ2-7, with unresolved D. Germline V gives CDR1 SQVTM, CDR2 ANQGSEA. This CDR3 is 12 amino acids long. Deletions cut 4 bases from V and 3 bases from J, with 10 bases between. CDR3 DNA sequence: TGCAGCGTTGCAACAATTGGCTACGAGCAGTACTTC. Its translation is CSVATIGYEQYF.

A word on this clonotype: This may be a read error: a much more frequent sequence differs by one nucleotide. The chain uses TRBV25-1 and TRBJ2-2; D may be TRBD1 or TRBD2 (5 bases each). V shed 4 bases and J shed 5 bases, with 11 bases lying between them. This CDR3 spans 14 amino acids. Looked up from germline, CDR1 is MGHDK and CDR2 is SYGVNS. The CDR3: CASSVGRETGELFF. DNA of the CDR3: TGTGCCAGCAGTGTTGGCAGGGAGACCGGGGAGCTGTTTTTT.

This clonotype was seen repeatedly, ten times or more. This chain uses TRBV6-1 with TRBJ1-5; the D gene is possibly TRBD1 (5 bases). CDR3 length: 14 amino acids. V was trimmed by 7 bases and J by 4 bases, leaving 14 bases between them. Germline V gives CDR1 MNHNS, CDR2 SASEGT. The CDR3 spells CASNGGKGNQPQHF. The CDR3 nucleotides are TGTGCCAGCAATGGAGGGAAGGGGAATCAGCCCCAGCATTTT.

Ten or more counts support this clonotype. V and J are TRBV20-1 and TRBJ2-1; 8 nucleotides match TRBD2. CDR3 length: 15 amino acids. With 5 bases clipped from V and 7 bases from J, the junction kept 13 bases outside the gene matches. The germline V gene encodes CDR1 DFQATT and CDR2 SNEGSKA (reference sequence). The CDR3 loop reads CSAQESLGRDNEQFF. For the CDR3, the DNA is TGCAGTGCTCAAGAGAGCCTCGGGAGGGATAATGAGCAGTTCTTC.

This clonotype was seen more than once but under ten times. The chain carries TRBV11-2 and TRBJ2-7; TRBD1 matches at 8 bases. Germline V lookup: CDR1 SGHAT, CDR2 FQNNGV. This CDR3 region has 15 residues. V shed 5 bases, J shed 2 bases, and the junction held 8 bases outside the gene matches. The CDR3 DNA reads TGTGCCAGCAGCCCTTCGCTGGGACAGGCCTACGAGCAGTACTTC. As protein: CASSPSLGQAYEQYF.

This chain joins TRBV5-1 and TRBJ2-3; 16 bases are shared with TRBD2. This CDR3 is built from 19 residues. V lost 4 bases and J lost 1; bases outside the gene matches: 9. Per the germline V gene, CDR1 is SGHRS and CDR2 is YFSETQ. The CDR3 bases are TGCGCCAGCAGCAGGGGACTAGCGGGGGGGCCATCGGGCACAGATACGCAGTATTTT. It translates to CASSRGLAGGPSGTDTQYF.

This clonotype was seen many times. The chain has TRBV5-6 and TRBJ2-5; D is unclear. There are 14 residues in the CDR3. Germline CDR1 SGHDT, CDR2 YYEEEE. Trimming removed 0 bases from V and 0 bases from J, with 6 bases in between. The CDR3 DNA is TGTGCCAGCAGCTTGGGGCTGGACCAAGAGACCCAGTACTTC. Residues: CASSLGLDQETQYF.

Turning to this clonotype: Being one base from a much bigger clone, this may be a read error. The gene calls are TRBV6-5 and TRBJ1-1, with 8 bases lining up with TRBD1. This CDR3 contains 13 residues. CDR1 MNHEY and CDR2 SVGAGI come from the germline V gene. V was pared by 6 bases and J by 7 bases, with 7 bases of the junction left unmatched. The CDR3 nucleotides are TGTGCCAGCAGCTACAGGGGGGGCAGTGAAGCTTTCTTT. This encodes CASSYRGGSEAFF.

V gene TRBV28 combines with J gene TRBJ1-5; D is unclear. Germline V lookup: CDR1 MDHEN, CDR2 SYDVKM. CDR3 length: 15 residues. V dropped 8 bases and J dropped 1 base, with 15 bases sitting between them. This chain's CDR3 is CASLTAGTSNQPQHF. CDR3 in DNA: TGTGCCAGCCTAACGGCGGGTACCAGCAATCAGCCCCAGCATTTT. Combining the CDR3 with reference TRBV28 and TRBJ1-5 gives the whole variable domain DVKVTQSSRYLVKRTGEKVFLECVQDMDHENMFWYRQDPGLGLRLIYFSYDVKMKEKGDIPEGYSVSREKKERFSLILESASTNQTSMYLCASLTAGTSNQPQHFGDGTRLSIL.

The rearrangement joins TRBV5-1 to TRBJ1-2, with 8 positions matching TRBD1. Per germline, CDR1 SGHRS and CDR2 YFSETQ. The CDR3 loop spans 14 amino acids. V shed 3 bases, J shed 3 bases, and the junction held 4 bases outside the gene matches. CDR3 sequence (DNA): TGCGCCAGCAGCTCAACAGGGGGGGACTATGGCTACACCTTC. Its protein is CASSSTGGDYGYTF.

The J gene is TRBJ2-1, the V gene TRBV20-1; D may be TRBD1 (7 bases). The V end was cut by 5 bases, the J end by 5 bases, with 22 bases between. Germline V gene data show CDR1 as DFQATT and CDR2 as SNEGSKA (reference sequence). CDR3 size: 16 residues. The CDR3 DNA reads TGCAGTGCTTGTAGACAGGGAGGATTCCCCAACAATGAGCAGTTCTTC. It codes for CSACRQGGFPNNEQFF.

This clonotype has just a few counts. V and J are TRBV28 and TRBJ1-2; D is unresolved. Germline CDR1 is MDHEN and CDR2 is SYDVKM. Trimming removed 5 bases from V and 5 bases from J, with 9 bases in between. The CDR3 has 12 amino acids. CDR3 in amino acids: CASSQPLYGYTF. Written as DNA, the CDR3 is TGTGCCAGCAGTCAGCCACTTTATGGCTACACCTTC.

The rearrangement links TRBV5-5 to TRBJ2-1; 7 bases are shared with TRBD2. Germline V gene lookup returns CDR1 SGHKS and CDR2 YYEKEE (reference sequence). The CDR3 totals 15 residues. V gave up 2 bases and J gave up 10 bases; unmatched junction bases: 12. The DNA for the CDR3 is TGTGCCAGCAGCTTCAGGGAGGGCCATCCGAAGGAGCAGTTCTTC. Protein sequence: CASSFREGHPKEQFF. The full variable domain, rest sourced from reference TRBV5-5 and TRBJ2-1, is DAGVTQSPTHLIKTRGQQVTLRCSPISGHKSVSWYQQVLGQGPQFIFQYYEKEERGRGNFPDRFSARQFPNYSSELNVNALLLGDSALYLCASSFREGHPKEQFFGPGTRLTVL.

This chain joins TRBV7-3 and TRBJ2-1; 8 bases line up with TRBD1. Germline V gene data show CDR1 as SGHTA and CDR2 as FQGTGA. There are 16 residues in the CDR3. After removal of 4 bases from V and 5 bases from J, the junction contained 10 bases not matched to a gene. In nucleotides, the CDR3 is TGTGCCAGCAGCTCCCGGACAGGGCGGCTAGACAATGAGCAGTTCTTC. Amino acid sequence: CASSSRTGRLDNEQFF.

The genes are TRBV7-3 and TRBJ1-2, with D perhaps matching TRBD1 (5 bases). Germline V CDR1 and CDR2: SGHTA, FQGTGA. Trimming left V 1 base short and J 8 bases short, with 11 bases between. The CDR3 has 13 residues. DNA for the CDR3: TGTGCCAGCAGCTTAAACGGGGGTCAAGGCTACACCTTC. Its translation is CASSLNGGQGYTF.

This clonotype was observed at least ten times. The genes are TRBV12-3 or TRBV12-4 and TRBJ1-6, with D tentatively TRBD1 (5 bases). The length of the CDR3 is 13 residues. V was shortened by 5 bases and J by 10 bases, with 12 bases between the two germline ends. CDR3 residues: CASSPSGRSPLHF. CDR3 nucleotide sequence: TGTGCCAGCAGTCCCTCAGGGAGGTCACCCCTCCACTTT.

This clonotype has ten or more counts. The rearrangement joins TRBV28 to TRBJ2-5; D is ambiguous. The V gene lost 0 bases and the J gene lost 7 bases, with 6 bases spanning the gap. Germline CDR1 MDHEN, CDR2 SYDVKM. This CDR3 comprises 12 residues. DNA of the CDR3: TGTGCCAGCAGTTTATGGGACGGGACCCAGTACTTC. Translation: CASSLWDGTQYF.